These T cell receptor beta chains were read from a single sample in a study of OX40 agonist ivuxolimab in advanced cancers. Data came from immunoSEQ multiplex PCR; TCRdb stores just in-frame clones and leaves some out. The sample lists fewer than 100,000 clones, about 86% occurring once. Sample: CD4+ or CD8+ T cells sorted from blood, taken in a trial of the OX40 agonist ivuxolimab. These receptors originate from an adult with an advanced solid tumor such as melanoma, head and neck, liver or kidney cancer. Each CDR3 is given with its conserved first and last residue. A D gene is named only where the DNA matches it firmly. Not all rows give a size; the values are once, few, many and, for expanded clones, a class.

TRBV7-9	TRBD2	TRBJ2-1	NA	16	TGTGCCAGCAGCAATCCCGGGACTAGCGGGGGAAATGAGCAGTTCTTC	CASSNPGTSGGNEQFF
TRBV7-9	TRBD1	TRBJ1-2	NA	15	TGTGCCAGCAGCTTAGAACAGGGGATCAACTATGGCTACACCTTC	CASSLEQGINYGYTF
TRBV11-2	NA	TRBJ2-7	NA	14	TGTGCCAGCAGCTTGGCTCGGCCTGCCTACGAGCAGTACTTC	CASSLARPAYEQYF
TRBV19	NA	TRBJ1-5	NA	15	TGTGCCAGTAAGGACGGGACATTGAGCAATCAGCCCCAGCATTTT	CASKDGTLSNQPQHF
TRBV13	NA	TRBJ1-1	few	16	TGTGCCAGCAGCCCGAGACAGAGTTACATGAACACTGAAGCTTTCTTT	CASSPRQSYMNTEAFF
TRBV27	TRBD1	TRBJ2-5	NA	15	TGTGCCAGCAGTTATCGGGACAGGGGGCGCGAGACCCAGTACTTC	CASSYRDRGRETQYF
TRBV4-3	NA	TRBJ1-1	once	14	TGCGCCAGCAGCCAAGGGAGGAGAGTAGCTGAAGCTTTCTTT	CASSQGRRVAEAFF
TRBV28	NA	TRBJ2-3	NA	16	TGTGCCAGCAGCCCCCATGGGAGCTCGGACACAGATACGCAGTATTTT	CASSPHGSSDTDTQYF
TRBV6-5	TRBD1	TRBJ1-6	NA	15	TGTGCCAGCAGCCGACAGGGTCCCTATAATTCACCCCTCCACTTT	CASSRQGPYNSPLHF
TRBV23-1	NA	TRBJ1-4	NA	14	TGCGCCAGCAGGGGTTCGGCAACTAATGAAAAACTGTTTTTT	CASRGSATNEKLFF
TRBV10-3	NA	TRBJ1-2	NA	14	TGTGCCATCAGCTCCCAGGGCGGAGGCTATGGCTACACCTTC	CAISSQGGGYGYTF
TRBV7-9	NA	TRBJ1-1	NA	16	TGTGCCAGCAGCTTAGGGACGGGACATTATAACACTGAAGCTTTCTTT	CASSLGTGHYNTEAFF
TRBV4-3	NA	TRBJ2-3	NA	16	TGCGCCAGCAGCCAAGAACTCCTATATAGCACAGATACGCAGTATTTT	CASSQELLYSTDTQYF
TRBV15	TRBD1	TRBJ2-7	NA	13	TGTGCCACCAGCAGGAACAGGGGTTACGAGCAGTACTTC	CATSRNRGYEQYF
TRBV7-9	NA	TRBJ2-5	NA	15	TGTGCCAGCAGCTACATATCGACTGGGAAAGAGACCCAGTACTTC	CASSYISTGKETQYF
TRBV6-6	TRBD2	TRBJ2-7	NA	12	TGTGCCAGCGGGGTAGCGGGGGGCGAGCAGTACTTC	CASGVAGGEQYF
TRBV9	NA	TRBJ1-3	NA	15	TGTGCCAGCAGCGTAGGCTACTTCTCTGGAAACACCATATATTTT	CASSVGYFSGNTIYF
TRBV14	NA	TRBJ2-6	NA	15	TGTGCCAGCAGCCAAGGCTTCTCTGGGGCCAACGTCCTGACTTTC	CASSQGFSGANVLTF
TRBV25-1	NA	TRBJ1-5	NA	17	TGTGCCAGCAGTGAATCCCACCCAGGCCAGGTGGGGTGGCCCCAGCATTTT	CASSESHPGQVGWPQHF
TRBV6-1	NA	TRBJ2-7	NA	12	TGTGCCAGCAGGCTGACAGGTTTAAGTCAGTACTTC	CASRLTGLSQYF
TRBV30	TRBD2	TRBJ2-1	NA	19	TGTGCCTGGAGTGTACCAGTTGGGACTAGCGGGAAGACCTACAATGAGCAGTTCTTC	CAWSVPVGTSGKTYNEQFF
TRBV5-4	NA	TRBJ1-6	once	14	TGTGCCAGCAGCTTGACCGGGCAGGGGTCACCCCTCCACTTT	CASSLTGQGSPLHF
TRBV5-4	NA	TRBJ2-7	NA	16	TGTGCCAGCAGCTTGGCCGAGGTCAGGTGGGACTACGAGCAGTACTTC	CASSLAEVRWDYEQYF
TRBV2	NA	TRBJ2-7	NA	13	TGTGCCAGCAGACAACGGGACTCCTACGAGCAGTACTTC	CASRQRDSYEQYF
TRBV2	NA	TRBJ2-7	NA	11	TGTGCCACGGGGGAGTGGGAAGAGCAGTACTTC	CATGEWEEQYF
TRBV9	NA	TRBJ2-7	few	17	TGTGCCAGCAGCGTACGCGACCTCACAGGACCCTCCTACGAGCAGTACTTC	CASSVRDLTGPSYEQYF
TRBV30	NA	TRBJ2-7	NA	15	TGTGCCTGGTCCCTTTACAGGGAAGACTCCTACGAGCAGTACTTC	CAWSLYREDSYEQYF
TRBV6-4	TRBD1	TRBJ2-5	NA	15	TGTGCCATAACCGAACCAGGGGGCCACCAAGAGACCCAGTACTTC	CAITEPGGHQETQYF
TRBV9	NA	TRBJ1-2	NA	15	TGTGCCAGCAGCGTAAGCCCGGGTCATCAGAGCGGCTACACCTTC	CASSVSPGHQSGYTF
TRBV28	NA	TRBJ1-4	NA	12	TGTGCCAGCAGTTTAGGTCTTGAAAAACTGTTTTTT	CASSLGLEKLFF
TRBV27	NA	TRBJ1-5	NA	15	TGTGCCAGCAGTTTAATTGGGTCGGGCAATCAGCCCCAGCATTTT	CASSLIGSGNQPQHF
TRBV5-1	TRBD1	TRBJ1-1	NA	14	TGCGCCAGCAGCCCAGGGGGCATGAACACTGAAGCTTTCTTT	CASSPGGMNTEAFF
TRBV5-1	NA	TRBJ1-6	few	13	TGCGCCAGCAGCTTGGGACAGAATTCACCCCTCCACTTT	CASSLGQNSPLHF
TRBV4-3	TRBD1	TRBJ1-1	NA	16	TGCGCCAGCACCCCTGGACAGGGCCAAATGAACACTGAAGCTTTCTTT	CASTPGQGQMNTEAFF
TRBV5-6	NA	TRBJ2-1	NA	15	TGTGCCAGCAGCCCCACAGGGAGCTCCTACAATGAGCAGTTCTTC	CASSPTGSSYNEQFF
TRBV19	NA	TRBJ2-1	once	11	TGTGCCAGTCACCATACGAATGAGCAGTTCTTC	CASHHTNEQFF
TRBV5-1	TRBD1	TRBJ1-2	NA	14	TGCGCCAGCAGCCCGACGACAGGGAACTCCGGCTACACCTTC	CASSPTTGNSGYTF
TRBV14	TRBD1	TRBJ1-1	NA	16	TGTGCCAGCAGCCCGTTGGGGACAGGGGGCGCGGGTGAAGCTTTCTTT	CASSPLGTGGAGEAFF
TRBV7-6	NA	TRBJ1-2	NA	15	TGTGCCAGCAGCTTAGTCGCAGGCACAAACTATGGCTACACCTTC	CASSLVAGTNYGYTF
TRBV18	TRBD1	TRBJ1-1	NA	18	TGTGCCAGCTCACCATTGCAGGGGGCCCTTATCATGAACACTGAAGCTTTCTTT	CASSPLQGALIMNTEAFF
TRBV11-2	NA	TRBJ2-5	NA	17	TGTGCCAGCAGCTTAGGCCCAGGGTCGGGAAGCCAAGAGACCCAGTACTTC	CASSLGPGSGSQETQYF
TRBV7-2	NA	TRBJ1-5	few	12	TGTGCCAGCAGCTTGCCGGGGCAGCCCCAGCATTTT	CASSLPGQPQHF
TRBV4-3	NA	TRBJ1-5	few	17	TGCGCCAGCAGCCAATCCCCCGGGCCTGGGACTGGGCAGCCCCAGCATTTT	CASSQSPGPGTGQPQHF
TRBV2	NA	TRBJ1-5	NA	11	TGTGCCAGCGGGGTAAATCAGCCCCAGCATTTT	CASGVNQPQHF
TRBV15	NA	TRBJ1-1	once	12	TGTGCCACCAGCAGAGACTCGCCGGCGGCTTTCTTT	CATSRDSPAAFF
TRBV7-2	TRBD2	TRBJ2-7	NA	16	TGTGCCAGCAGCCAACTTATAGCGGGGGAACATTACGAGCAGTACTTC	CASSQLIAGEHYEQYF
TRBV6-1	NA	TRBJ2-7	NA	13	TGTGCCAGCAGTCAGGGGAGGGGAGGCGAGCAGTACTTC	CASSQGRGGEQYF
TRBV20-1	NA	TRBJ2-5	NA	10	TGCAGTGCTACGGGCGAGACCCAGTACTTC	CSATGETQYF
TRBV28	NA	TRBJ2-3	NA	13	TGTGCCAGCAGTCCAACCCCGGCGCGTACGCAGTATTTT	CASSPTPARTQYF
TRBV6-5	NA	TRBJ1-6	NA	15	TGTGCCAGCAGTTACGATCCGACAGCGAATTCACCCCTCCACTTT	CASSYDPTANSPLHF
TRBV7-2	NA	TRBJ2-5	NA	14	TGTGCCAGCAGCTTAGCTGGCGGAGGGGAGACCCAGTACTTC	CASSLAGGGETQYF
TRBV20-1	TRBD2	TRBJ2-7	NA	10	TGCAGTGCTACCGGGACTAAGCAGTACTTC	CSATGTKQYF
TRBV12-2	NA	TRBJ2-1	NA	22	TGTGCAAGTCGCCAACCGAGGGCAGGTGGACCGGGACTAGCGGGACGGAGGGCTGAGCAGTTCTTC	CASRQPRAGGPGLAGRRAEQFF
TRBV18	TRBD2	TRBJ2-1	NA	13	TGTGCCAGCTCCGCGGGGGGAAACAATGAGCAGTTCTTC	CASSAGGNNEQFF
TRBV5-1	TRBD2	TRBJ2-7	few	14	TGCGCCAGCAGCTCCAGCGGGGGGGCTTACGAGCAGTACTTC	CASSSSGGAYEQYF